A selection of T cell receptor beta chains follows, all from one sample in a study of cytomegalovirus exposure and HLA in healthy donors. Some clones are missing from TCRdb's copy, which holds only in-frame ones; the method was immunoSEQ multiplex PCR. The data show 200,000 to 250,000 clones, almost 80% seen once. The specimen was PBMCs. The receptors were gathered from a man aged 18-30 years in good health and CMV-seronegative. Both conserved end residues are part of each CDR3. The order of the fields is D gene, V gene, J gene, clone size, CDR3 DNA, CDR3 protein. D genes are given only for firm matches. The size field is filled for only some rows; it gives once, few, many or a size class.

d_call: .
v_call: TRBV6-1
j_call: TRBJ2-7
clone_size: .
cdr3_nt: TGTGCCAGCAGTGTCCGGAGTAGAGAGCAGTACTTC
cdr3_aa: CASSVRSREQYF

d_call: .
v_call: TRBV30
j_call: TRBJ1-1
clone_size: many
cdr3_nt: TGTGCCTGGTCCTCTTGGGGGCTCAACACTGAAGCTTTCTTT
cdr3_aa: CAWSSWGLNTEAFF

d_call: TRBD2
v_call: TRBV11-3
j_call: TRBJ2-1
clone_size: .
cdr3_nt: TGTGCCAGCAGCTTTAGAGGTTCTAGCGGGGGGTTTCGCAATGAGCAGTTCTTC
cdr3_aa: CASSFRGSSGGFRNEQFF

d_call: .
v_call: TRBV6-5
j_call: TRBJ1-2
clone_size: .
cdr3_nt: TGTGCCAGCCGACCCGGAGCTAACTATGGCTACACCTTC
cdr3_aa: CASRPGANYGYTF

d_call: .
v_call: TRBV28
j_call: TRBJ2-3
clone_size: .
cdr3_nt: TGTGCCAGCAGTTTAGGGGGCCCCTCCACAGATACGCAGTATTTT
cdr3_aa: CASSLGGPSTDTQYF

d_call: TRBD2
v_call: TRBV11-3
j_call: TRBJ2-3
clone_size: .
cdr3_nt: TGTGCCAGCAGTACTAGCGGGAGCGATACGCAGTATTTT
cdr3_aa: CASSTSGSDTQYF

d_call: TRBD2
v_call: TRBV5-1
j_call: TRBJ2-1
clone_size: few
cdr3_nt: TGCGCCAGCAGGTGGACTAGTCGTCTTTCCTACAATGAGCAGTTCTTC
cdr3_aa: CASRWTSRLSYNEQFF

d_call: TRBD1
v_call: TRBV5-1
j_call: TRBJ2-5
clone_size: .
cdr3_nt: TGCGCCAGCAGCCGAGGGACAGGGGAAGAGACCCAGTACTTC
cdr3_aa: CASSRGTGEETQYF

d_call: .
v_call: TRBV7-2
j_call: TRBJ2-1
clone_size: .
cdr3_nt: TGTGCCAGCAGCCCATGGGCAGAGGGCGGGTACAATGAGCAGTTCTTC
cdr3_aa: CASSPWAEGGYNEQFF

d_call: .
v_call: TRBV7-9
j_call: TRBJ1-1
clone_size: .
cdr3_nt: TGTGCCAGCAGCTACGGGGAGGAAGCTTTCTTT
cdr3_aa: CASSYGEEAFF

d_call: .
v_call: TRBV2
j_call: TRBJ1-1
clone_size: .
cdr3_nt: TGTGCCAGCACCCAGGACAGAAACACTGAAGCTTTCTTT
cdr3_aa: CASTQDRNTEAFF

d_call: .
v_call: TRBV6-5
j_call: TRBJ2-7
clone_size: once
cdr3_nt: TGTGCCAGCAGCCAAGCTAGAGGAGGTTTCAGCGAGCAGTACTTC
cdr3_aa: CASSQARGGFSEQYF

d_call: .
v_call: TRBV7-9
j_call: TRBJ1-1
clone_size: .
cdr3_nt: TGCGCCAGCAGCCGCTCACAGGGGAACACTGAAGCTTTCTTT
cdr3_aa: CASSRSQGNTEAFF

d_call: TRBD1
v_call: TRBV28
j_call: TRBJ1-2
clone_size: .
cdr3_nt: TGTGCCAGCAGGGGTTTAGGGGACAGGTCTAACTATGGCTACACCTTC
cdr3_aa: CASRGLGDRSNYGYTF

d_call: TRBD1
v_call: TRBV19
j_call: TRBJ1-4
clone_size: .
cdr3_nt: TGTGCCAGTAGTATCTTCGGGACAGGGGGTGCCGCTAATGAAAAACTGTTTTTT
cdr3_aa: CASSIFGTGGAANEKLFF

d_call: .
v_call: TRBV29-1
j_call: TRBJ2-5
clone_size: .
cdr3_nt: TGCAGCGTTGTAATGCTCGGAAATCCAGCCCAGGGGACCCAGTACTTC
cdr3_aa: CSVVMLGNPAQGTQYF

d_call: TRBD2
v_call: TRBV5-6
j_call: TRBJ2-5
clone_size: .
cdr3_nt: TGTGCCAGCAGCCTAAAAATATCAGCGGGGCAAGAGACCCAGTACTTC
cdr3_aa: CASSLKISAGQETQYF

d_call: .
v_call: TRBV9
j_call: TRBJ2-1
clone_size: .
cdr3_nt: TGTGCCAGCAGCCCCGGGACTCAGCAGTTCTTC
cdr3_aa: CASSPGTQQFF

d_call: TRBD2
v_call: TRBV4-1
j_call: TRBJ2-3
clone_size: .
cdr3_nt: TGCGCCAGCAGCCAAGATCGGGCCGGGGGGACTAGCGGGAGGGCCAAAGATACGCAGTATTTT
cdr3_aa: CASSQDRAGGTSGRAKDTQYF

d_call: .
v_call: TRBV5-5
j_call: TRBJ1-2
clone_size: .
cdr3_nt: TGTGCCAGCAGCTTATTCTTCAGGGATCGAGTGCTAAACTATGGCTACACCTTC
cdr3_aa: CASSLFFRDRVLNYGYTF

d_call: .
v_call: TRBV10-3
j_call: TRBJ2-3
clone_size: .
cdr3_nt: TGTGCCATCAGTGCCGGTACGGGACAAACCACAGATACGCAGTATTTT
cdr3_aa: CAISAGTGQTTDTQYF

d_call: TRBD2
v_call: TRBV7-6
j_call: TRBJ2-1
clone_size: .
cdr3_nt: TGTGCCAGCAGCTTAGGCAAGGCTAGCGGGAGTTTCTACAATGAGCAGTTCTTC
cdr3_aa: CASSLGKASGSFYNEQFF